A single sample gave rise to the 22 T cell receptor beta chains below, sequenced in a study of cytomegalovirus exposure and HLA in healthy donors. It was with 60 Vbeta and 13 Jbeta primers that the PCR ran. Produced via immunoSEQ multiplex PCR; TCRdb's table is partial and in-frame only. In the table there are about 150,000 clones, 50% to 75% of which are singletons. Material: PBMCs. Every receptor here comes from a woman between 40 and 55 years old in good health and CMV-seronegative.

This chain connects TRBV2 to TRBJ2-7; 11 nucleotides match TRBD1. Germline V gene lookup returns CDR1 SNHLY and CDR2 FYNNEI. V shed 4 bases, J shed 2 bases, and the junction held 4 bases outside the gene matches. This CDR3 comprises 15 residues. CDR3 loop: CASSGTGGYPYEQYF. In DNA, the CDR3 is TGTGCCAGCAGTGGGACAGGGGGCTATCCCTACGAGCAGTACTTC.

This clone showed up just a few times. V and J are TRBV5-6 and TRBJ1-1; possible D gene TRBD1, 6 bases. The germline V gene encodes CDR1 SGHDT and CDR2 YYEEEE. This CDR3 region has 12 residues. V shed 3 bases and J shed 6 bases, with 9 bases lying between them. In DNA form, the CDR3 reads TGTGCCAGCAGCTCGTCAGGGGCTGAAGCTTTCTTT. Residues: CASSSSGAEAFF.

V and J are TRBV18 and TRBJ1-2; maybe TRBD1 (6 bases). The V end was cut by 3 bases, the J end by 6 bases, with 20 bases between. CDR1 is KGHSH and CDR2 is LQKENI in the germline V gene. This CDR3 region has 16 residues. Written as DNA, the CDR3 is TGTGCCAGCTCACCCGCAGGGGAGGGGTGGAAGCATGGCTACACCTTC. Protein: CASSPAGEGWKHGYTF.

This chain uses TRBV7-2 with TRBJ1-1; a weak D match, TRBD1 (6 bases). Deletions cut 3 bases from V and 1 base from J, with 9 bases between. Germline V CDR1 and CDR2: SGHTA, FQGNSA. CDR3 length: 14 residues. This CDR3 is CASSFQDRNTEAFF. As DNA, the CDR3 is TGTGCCAGCAGCTTTCAGGACAGGAACACTGAAGCTTTCTTT.

The chain employs TRBV29-1 and TRBJ2-6; D gene ambiguous. Trimming removed 7 bases from V and 0 bases from J, with 7 bases in between. Germline V gene data show CDR1 as SQVTM and CDR2 as ANQGSEA. CDR3 length: 13 amino acids. The CDR3, as DNA: TGCAGCGCAAGGAGCTCTGGGGCCAACGTCCTGACTTTC. It yields the protein CSARSSGANVLTF.

This sequence joins TRBV5-4 and TRBJ1-4, with TRBD1 matching over 7 bases. In germline, CDR1 is SGHNT, CDR2 YYREEE (reference sequence). This CDR3 has 16 residues. The junction had 4 bases not matched to a gene; V was cut back by 2 bases and J by 0 bases. The CDR3 here is CASSFDRAATNEKLFF. The CDR3 nucleotides are TGTGCCAGCAGCTTCGACAGGGCCGCAACTAATGAAAAACTGTTTTTT.

This clone was seen only a few times. V gene TRBV30 combines with J gene TRBJ1-2, with 10 bases identical to TRBD1. V lost 5 bases to trimming and J lost 9 bases; unmatched junction nucleotides: 9. CDR1 is GTSNPN, CDR2 SVGIG, per germline (reference sequence). The CDR3 runs 13 residues. The CDR3 DNA is TGTGCCTGGTCTCCGGGACAGGGGTTGAGCTACACCTTC. Its translation is CAWSPGQGLSYTF.

The chain combines TRBV5-4 with TRBJ1-5; possible D gene TRBD1, 5 bases. Trimming removed 0 bases from V and 4 bases from J, with 8 bases in between. CDR3 length: 14 amino acids. Germline V gene lookup returns CDR1 SGHNT and CDR2 YYREEE (reference sequence). The CDR3 region is CASSLGGENQPQHF. Written as DNA, the CDR3 is TGTGCCAGCAGCTTGGGGGGGGAGAATCAGCCCCAGCATTTT.

The rearrangement uses TRBV10-3 and TRBJ2-7; TRBD1 aligns across 7 bases. Per germline, CDR1 ENHRY and CDR2 SYGVKD. This CDR3 spans 14 amino acids. Trimming took 2 bases from V and 4 from J; bases not matched to a gene: 5. The DNA for the CDR3 is TGTGCCATCAGTGAGCGGCAGGGGGTGTACGAGCAGTACTTC. Its translation: CAISERQGVYEQYF.

Regarding this clone: One junction end does not reproduce the germline sequence, and a read error may be involved. The CDR3 nucleotides read TGTGCCATCAATGAGTCCGGCGGACAGGGAGGCTACGAGCAGTACTTC. Amino acids: CAINESGGQGGYEQYF. The chain couples TRBV10-3 to TRBJ2-7, with 8 positions matching TRBD1. The V gene's germline CDR1 is ENHRY and CDR2 SYGVKD. The CDR3 is 16 residues long.

The chain joins TRBV30 to TRBJ1-1; a possible D gene is TRBD1 (5 bases). The CDR3 is made up of 13 amino acids. Germline V gives CDR1 GTSNPN, CDR2 SVGIG (reference sequence). V lost 0 bases, J lost 5 bases, and 10 bases lay in between. CDR3 sequence (DNA): TGTGCCTGGAGTGTACAGGCAGGAACTGAAGCTTTCTTT. It is translated as CAWSVQAGTEAFF.

The CDR3 loop is CASAARGSHEQYF. The CDR3 coding sequence is TGTGCCAGCGCTGCGCGAGGGTCCCACGAGCAGTACTTC. The chain links TRBV7-3 to TRBJ2-7, with D maybe TRBD2 (5 bases). Trimming stripped 8 bases from V and 5 bases from J, with 16 bases between. The CDR3 loop spans 13 amino acids. CDR1 and CDR2 (germline): SGHTA, FQGTGA. The full variable domain, in which reference TRBV7-3 and TRBJ2-7 provide the parts outside the CDR3, is GAGVSQTPSNKVTEKGKYVELRCDPISGHTALYWYRQSLGQGPEFLIYFQGTGAADDSGLPNDRFFAVRPEGSVSTLKIQRTERGDSAVYLCASAARGSHEQYFGPGTRLTVT.

This chain joins TRBV7-9 and TRBJ1-1; D is possibly TRBD1 (5 bases). Trimming pared 5 bases from V and 0 bases from J, leaving 10 bases between. The CDR3 sequence is 14 residues long. Germline lookup yields CDR1 SEHNR and CDR2 FQNEAQ (reference sequence). The DNA for the CDR3 is TGTGCCAGCAGCCCAGGGTCGATGAACACTGAAGCTTTCTTT. Residues: CASSPGSMNTEAFF.

As DNA, the CDR3 is TGTGCCAGCAGTTCAGACAGGGGCTATGGCTACACCTTC. Translated, it gives CASSSDRGYGYTF. The V and J genes are TRBV25-1 and TRBJ1-2; 8 bases match TRBD1. V lost 5 bases and J lost 4; bases outside the gene matches: 3. The CDR3 has 13 residues. Germline V lookup: CDR1 MGHDK, CDR2 SYGVNS.

V and J are TRBV9 and TRBJ1-1; D unresolved. The germline gives CDR1 SGDLS, CDR2 YYNGEE. CDR3 length: 15 amino acids. Trimming shortened V by 0 bases and J by 1 base, and 10 bases separated the two germline ends. Here the CDR3 DNA reads TGTGCCAGCAGCGTAGTTAGCCAACCGAACACTGAAGCTTTCTTT. Residues: CASSVVSQPNTEAFF.

This clone was counted a few times. The chain employs TRBV4-3 and TRBJ1-2; D possibly corresponds to TRBD1 (5 bases). The CDR3 totals 16 residues. Trimming shortened V by 0 bases and J by 4 bases, and 15 bases separated the two germline ends. CDR1 and CDR2 from the germline V gene are LGHNA and YSLEER. This chain's CDR3 is CASSQDWKGLGYGYTF. The CDR3 DNA sequence: TGCGCCAGCAGCCAAGATTGGAAGGGGCTTGGCTATGGCTACACCTTC.

The chain joins TRBV11-3 to TRBJ2-1; TRBD1 matches 8 bases. CDR3 length equals 14 residues. Germline trimming cut 5 bases from V and 10 bases from J; bases unmatched to any gene: 10. Germline CDR1 is SGHNT and CDR2 is YENEEA. Here the CDR3 DNA reads TGTGCCAGCAGCCCCCGGACAGGGAACGCCGAGCAGTTCTTC. Amino acids: CASSPRTGNAEQFF.

V gene TRBV25-1 combines with J gene TRBJ1-6, with 7 positions matching TRBD1. The CDR3 extends over 15 amino acids. CDR1 is MGHDK, CDR2 SYGVNS, per germline. After removal of 3 bases from V and 3 bases from J, the junction contained 2 bases not matched to a gene. CDR3 protein: CASSDGQVYNSPLHF. In nucleotides, the CDR3 is TGTGCCAGCAGTGACGGACAGGTCTATAATTCACCCCTCCACTTT.

CDR3 nucleotide sequence: TGTGCCAGCAGCTCTTTAGCGGGGGGTTCCTACGAGCAGTACTTC. Its translation is CASSSLAGGSYEQYF. The V gene is TRBV7-2, the J gene TRBJ2-7; 10 nucleotides match TRBD2. Germline CDR1 is SGHTA and CDR2 is FQGNSA. There are 15 residues in the CDR3. V was clipped by 4 bases and J by 1 base; unmatched bases: 4. Complete variable domain (other parts from reference TRBV7-2 and TRBJ2-7): GAGVSQSPSNKVTEKGKDVELRCDPISGHTALYWYRQSLGQGLEFLIYFQGNSAPDKSGLPSDRFSAERTGGSVSTLTIQRTQQEDSAVYLCASSSLAGGSYEQYFGPGTRLTVT.

The chain employs TRBV6-1 and TRBJ2-2; possibly TRBD2 for D (5 bases). The V gene lost 7 bases and the J gene lost 6 bases, with 15 bases spanning the gap. The CDR3 runs to 14 residues. Germline CDR1 MNHNS, CDR2 SASEGT. The CDR3 region has the DNA TGTGCCAGCATTCTAGAGGGCTTTGCCGGGGAGCTGTTTTTT. This sequence encodes CASILEGFAGELFF.

The chain uses TRBV11-2 and TRBJ2-7; the D gene is possibly TRBD1 (6 bases). The V end was cut by 8 bases, the J end by 5 bases, with 22 bases between. Germline V gives CDR1 SGHAT, CDR2 FQNNGV. The CDR3 totals 15 residues. This chain's CDR3 is CASVVTQGVRDEQYF. Here the CDR3 DNA reads TGTGCCAGCGTCGTGACACAGGGTGTAAGGGACGAGCAGTACTTC. Full variable domain (rest looked up from reference TRBV11-2 and TRBJ2-7): EAGVAQSPRYKIIEKRQSVAFWCNPISGHATLYWYQQILGQGPKLLIQFQNNGVVDDSQLPKDRFSAERLKGVDSTLKIQPAKLEDSAVYLCASVVTQGVRDEQYFGPGTRLTVT.

This clone is a singleton in its sample. The chain has TRBV7-2 and TRBJ2-7, with D tentatively TRBD1 (6 bases). The germline CDR1 and CDR2 sequences are SGHTA and FQGNSA. V was cut by 8 bases and J by 6 bases, with 14 bases left in between. The CDR3 is made up of 12 amino acids. This CDR3 reads CASSPQGPEQYF. Written as DNA, the CDR3 is TGTGCCAGCTCCCCTCAGGGGCCCGAGCAGTACTTC.